This TCR beta chain is from a study of CD8 T cells in Susac syndrome. This clonotype was seen just once. RNA totalling roughly 0.45 to 1 ug underwent reverse transcription with random hexamers. TCRdb reprocessed the immunoSEQ multiplex PCR reads with MiXCR, giving one entry per CDR3 protein. This repertoire shows around 200,000 distinct CDR3 sequences, 90% to 95% found once; its top ten account for under 0.12%. V was shortened by 6 bases and J by 1 base, with 9 bases between the two germline ends. The germline CDR1 and CDR2 sequences are SQVTM and ANQGSEA. CDR3 length: 12 amino acids. The sequencing sample was made of CD4+ T cells from PBMCs. The source of this sequence is a human donor in good health. V usage is TRBV29-1 and J usage is TRBJ1-1, with D uncertain. In DNA form, the CDR3 reads TGCAGCGTCCAACAGACGAACACTGAAGCTTTCTTT. Protein: CSVQQTNTEAFF.